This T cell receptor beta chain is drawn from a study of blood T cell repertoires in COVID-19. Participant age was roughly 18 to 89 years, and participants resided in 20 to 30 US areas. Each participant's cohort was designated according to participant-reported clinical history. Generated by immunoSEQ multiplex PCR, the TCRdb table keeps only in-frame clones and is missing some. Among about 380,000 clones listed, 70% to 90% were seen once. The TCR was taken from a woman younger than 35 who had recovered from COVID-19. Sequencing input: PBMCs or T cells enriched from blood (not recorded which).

The CDR3 loop is CASSSGGSNEQFF. The CDR3 bases are TGTGCCAGCAGCAGCGGGGGTTCAAATGAGCAGTTCTTC. The chain is built from TRBV27 and TRBJ2-1; 8 bases map to TRBD2. CDR3 length equals 13 residues. CDR1 and CDR2 from the germline V gene are MNHEY and SMNVEV (reference sequence). Germline trimming cut 6 bases from V and 7 bases from J; bases unmatched to any gene: 5.